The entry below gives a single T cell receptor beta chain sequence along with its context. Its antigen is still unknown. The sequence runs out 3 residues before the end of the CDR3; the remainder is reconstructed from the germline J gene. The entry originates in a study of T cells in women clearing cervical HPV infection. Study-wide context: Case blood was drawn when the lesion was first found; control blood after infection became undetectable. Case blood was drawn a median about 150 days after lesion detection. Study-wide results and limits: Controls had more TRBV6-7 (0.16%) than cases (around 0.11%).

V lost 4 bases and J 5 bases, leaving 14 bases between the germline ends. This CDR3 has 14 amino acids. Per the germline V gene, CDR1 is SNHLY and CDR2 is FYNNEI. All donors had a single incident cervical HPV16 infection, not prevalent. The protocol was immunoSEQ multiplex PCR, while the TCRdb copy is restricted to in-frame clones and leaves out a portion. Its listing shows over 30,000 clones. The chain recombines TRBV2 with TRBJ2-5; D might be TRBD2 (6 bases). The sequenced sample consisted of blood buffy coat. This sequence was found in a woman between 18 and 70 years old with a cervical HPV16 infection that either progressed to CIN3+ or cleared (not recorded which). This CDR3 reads CASSVEGIGETQYF. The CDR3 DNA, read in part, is TGTGCCAGCAGTGTGGAGGGGATTGGGGAGACC.